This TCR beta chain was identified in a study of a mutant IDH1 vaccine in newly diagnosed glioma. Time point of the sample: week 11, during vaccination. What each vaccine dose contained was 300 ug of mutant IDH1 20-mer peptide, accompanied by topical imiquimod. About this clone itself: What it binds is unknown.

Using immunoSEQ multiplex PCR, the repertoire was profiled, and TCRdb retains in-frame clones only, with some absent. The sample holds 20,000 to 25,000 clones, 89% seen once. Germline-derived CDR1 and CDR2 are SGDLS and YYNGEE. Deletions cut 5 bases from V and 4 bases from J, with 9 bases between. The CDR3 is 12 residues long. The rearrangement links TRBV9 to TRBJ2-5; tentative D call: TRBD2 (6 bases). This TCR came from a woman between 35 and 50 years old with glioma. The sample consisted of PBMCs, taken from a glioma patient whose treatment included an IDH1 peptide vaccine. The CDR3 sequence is CASSGAGETQYF. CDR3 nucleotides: TGTGCCAGCAGTGGAGCGGGAGAGACCCAGTACTTC.